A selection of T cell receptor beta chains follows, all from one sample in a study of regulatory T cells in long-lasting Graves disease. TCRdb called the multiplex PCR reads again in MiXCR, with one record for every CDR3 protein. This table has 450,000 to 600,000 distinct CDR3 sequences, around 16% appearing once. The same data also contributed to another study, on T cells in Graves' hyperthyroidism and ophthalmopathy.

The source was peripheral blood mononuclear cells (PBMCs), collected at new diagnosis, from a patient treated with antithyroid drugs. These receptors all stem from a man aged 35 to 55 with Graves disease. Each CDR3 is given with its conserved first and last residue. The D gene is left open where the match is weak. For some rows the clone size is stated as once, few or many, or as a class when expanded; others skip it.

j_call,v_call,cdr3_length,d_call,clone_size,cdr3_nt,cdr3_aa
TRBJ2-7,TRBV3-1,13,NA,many,TGTGCCAGCAGCCAAGAGGGGGGGCGCGAGCAGTACTTC,CASSQEGGREQYF
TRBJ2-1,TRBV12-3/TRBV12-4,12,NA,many,TGTGCCAGCAGTCGCGACCGAGATCGGCTGTTCTTC,CASSRDRDRLFF
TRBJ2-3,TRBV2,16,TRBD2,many,TGTGCCAGCAGTGGACTAGCGGGACTCAGCACAGATACGCAGTATTTT,CASSGLAGLSTDTQYF
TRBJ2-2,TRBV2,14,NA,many,TGTGCCAGCAGGGCGGGGACGAACACCGGGGAGCTGTTTTTT,CASRAGTNTGELFF
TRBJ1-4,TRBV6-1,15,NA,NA,TGTGCCAGCAGTGAACACCGACAGGATAATGAAAAACTGTTTTTT,CASSEHRQDNEKLFF
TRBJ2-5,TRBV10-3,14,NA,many,TGTGCCATCAGTGAGTCTCAGGGAGAAGAGACCCAGTACTTC,CAISESQGEETQYF
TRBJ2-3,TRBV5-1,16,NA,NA,TGCGCCAGCAGCTTGGTCGAGCGTGCTAGCACAGATACGCAGTATTTT,CASSLVERASTDTQYF
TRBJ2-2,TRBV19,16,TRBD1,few,TGTGCCAGTAGTATTGTTGGGACAGGGGAGACCGGGGAGCTGTTTTTT,CASSIVGTGETGELFF
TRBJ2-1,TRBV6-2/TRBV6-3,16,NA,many,TGTGCCAGCAGCCCCACTCAGGACCGTCCCTACAATGAGCAGTTCTTC,CASSPTQDRPYNEQFF
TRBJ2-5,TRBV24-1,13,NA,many,TGTGCCACCAGTGAACCATCCCAAGAGACCCAGTACTTC,CATSEPSQETQYF
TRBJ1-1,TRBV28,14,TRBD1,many,TGTGCCAGCAGTAGACAGGGTCTAGGTACTGAAGCTTTCTTT,CASSRQGLGTEAFF
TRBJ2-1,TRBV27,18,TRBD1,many,TGTGCCAGCAGGACACAGGGGGGTCGGACTTTCGCCTACAATGAGCAGTTCTTC,CASRTQGGRTFAYNEQFF
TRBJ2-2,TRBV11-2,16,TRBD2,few,TGTGCCAGCAGCTCGCCGACTAGCGGGAGGTCCGGGGAGCTGTTTTTT,CASSSPTSGRSGELFF
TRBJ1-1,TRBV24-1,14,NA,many,TGTGCCACCAGTGAATCGGGACAGAACACTGAAGCTTTCTTT,CATSESGQNTEAFF
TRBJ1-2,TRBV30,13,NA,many,TGTGCCTCGACCGCCCTCAGAAAATATGGCTACACCTTC,CASTALRKYGYTF
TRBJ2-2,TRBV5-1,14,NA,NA,TGCGCCAGCAGCTTCTCTCTATACACCGGGGAGCTGTTTTTT,CASSFSLYTGELFF
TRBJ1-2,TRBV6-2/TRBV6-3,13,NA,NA,TGTGCCAGCGGGGCCCAGGGGCCCTATGGCTACACCTTC,CASGAQGPYGYTF
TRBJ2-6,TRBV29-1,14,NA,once,TGCAGCGCGAGGGACACCTCTGGGGCCAACGTCCTGACTTTC,CSARDTSGANVLTF
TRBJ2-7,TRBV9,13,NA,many,TGTGCCAGCAGCGGGACAGATTCCTACGAGCAGTACTTC,CASSGTDSYEQYF
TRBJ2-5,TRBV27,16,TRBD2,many,TGTGCCAGCGGCCGGCCGAGTAGCGGGAGACCGGAGACCCAGTACTTC,CASGRPSSGRPETQYF
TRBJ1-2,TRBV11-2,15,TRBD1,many,TGTGCCAGCAGCGCGACCCGGACAGGGGAATATGGCTACACCTTC,CASSATRTGEYGYTF
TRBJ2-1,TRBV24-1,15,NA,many,TGTGCCACCAGTGAGACAGGACTGGACTACAATGAGCAGTTCTTC,CATSETGLDYNEQFF
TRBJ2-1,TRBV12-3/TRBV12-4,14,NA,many,TGTGCCAGCAGTGAAGGAGGGGCATTCAATGAGCAGTTCTTC,CASSEGGAFNEQFF
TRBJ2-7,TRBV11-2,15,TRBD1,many,TGTGCCAGCAGCACAGAGTGGGGACAGGGCTACGAGCAGTACTTC,CASSTEWGQGYEQYF
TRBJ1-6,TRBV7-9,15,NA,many,TGTGCCAGCAGCTTCCTGACAGGCAACAATTCACCCCTCCACTTT,CASSFLTGNNSPLHF
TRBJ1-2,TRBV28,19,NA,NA,TGTGCCAGCAGCCGAGGACTAGCGGCTCCGGGGGGGCTGATCTATGGCTACACCTTC,CASSRGLAAPGGLIYGYTF
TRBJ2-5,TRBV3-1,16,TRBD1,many,TGTGCCAGCAACTCCCTCCATAAACAGGGGAGAGAGACCCAGTACTTC,CASNSLHKQGRETQYF
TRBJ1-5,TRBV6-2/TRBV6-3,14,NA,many,TGTGCCAGCAGTTGGGGGAGGGGGAATCAGCCCCAGCATTTT,CASSWGRGNQPQHF
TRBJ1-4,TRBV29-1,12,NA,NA,TGCAGCGCTCTCAGGGAGGGTGAAAAACTGTTTTTT,CSALREGEKLFF
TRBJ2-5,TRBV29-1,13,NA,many,TGCAGCGTTGAGGTGGGCCGCCGAGAGACCCAGTACTTC,CSVEVGRRETQYF
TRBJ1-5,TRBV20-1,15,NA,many,TGCAGTGCTACGGCTCAGGGGAGAGGCAATCAGCCCCAGCATTTT,CSATAQGRGNQPQHF
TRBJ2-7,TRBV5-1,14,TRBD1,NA,TGCGCCAGCAGCCTCCGGGACAGGGTCTACGGGCAGTACTTC,CASSLRDRVYGQYF
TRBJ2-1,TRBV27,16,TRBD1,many,TGTGCCAGCAGTTTATTCCGGGACAGGGTGGGCAATGAGCAGTTCTTC,CASSLFRDRVGNEQFF
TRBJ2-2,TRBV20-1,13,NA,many,TGCAGTGCTAAGGCAGGACACACCGGGGAGCTGTTTTTT,CSAKAGHTGELFF
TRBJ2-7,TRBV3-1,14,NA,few,TGTGCCAGCAGCCAAGGGCTAGGCGAGTACGAGCAGTACTTC,CASSQGLGEYEQYF
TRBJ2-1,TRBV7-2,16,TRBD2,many,TGTGCCAGCAGCGTCCTGAGAGCGGGAGCGGTCAATGAGCAGTTCTTC,CASSVLRAGAVNEQFF
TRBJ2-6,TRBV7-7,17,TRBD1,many,TGTGCTAGCAGCCCGACAGGGGGATGGGATGGGGCCAACGTCCTGACTTTC,CASSPTGGWDGANVLTF
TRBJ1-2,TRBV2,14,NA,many,TGTGCCAGCAGTGAGACGGGACTATCTTATGGCTACACCTTC,CASSETGLSYGYTF
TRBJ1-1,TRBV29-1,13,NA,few,TGCAGCGTTCTAGGGGGAATGAACACTGAAGCTTTCTTT,CSVLGGMNTEAFF
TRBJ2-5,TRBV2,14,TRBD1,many,TGTGCCAGCAGCGAGACAGGGGGCGCGGAGACCCAGTACTTC,CASSETGGAETQYF
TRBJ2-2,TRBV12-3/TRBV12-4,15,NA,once,TGTGCCAGCAGCGTAAACTTAGATACCACCGGGGAGCTGTTTTTT,CASSVNLDTTGELFF
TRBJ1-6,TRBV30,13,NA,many,TGTGCCTGGAGCGAATCCCAGGCTTCACCCCTCCACTTT,CAWSESQASPLHF
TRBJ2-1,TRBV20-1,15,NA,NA,TGCAGTGCTAGTCGTACAGGGGGGAGGGCAAATGAGCAGTTCTTC,CSASRTGGRANEQFF
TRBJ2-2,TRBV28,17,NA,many,TGTGCCAGCAGTTCCCTTTTGACAGGCTATTTCGCCGGGGAGCTGTTTTTT,CASSSLLTGYFAGELFF
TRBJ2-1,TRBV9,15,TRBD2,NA,TGTGCCAGCAGCGTCTCGGGGAGGGCTTCCTCGGAGCAGTTCTTC,CASSVSGRASSEQFF
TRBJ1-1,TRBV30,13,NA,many,TGTGCCTGGAGTGTAATTGCGAACACTGAAGCTTTCTTT,CAWSVIANTEAFF
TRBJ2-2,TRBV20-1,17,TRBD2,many,TGCAGTGCTAGGAGAGGACTAGCGGGAGTGCGGACCGGGGAGCTGTTTTTT,CSARRGLAGVRTGELFF
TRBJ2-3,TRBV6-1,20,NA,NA,TGTGCCAGCACTCCCCCTCTCGATGGAGGGAATATGATGCCAGCAGATACGCAGTATTTT,CASTPPLDGGNMMPADTQYF
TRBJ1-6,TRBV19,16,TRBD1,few,TGTGCCAGTAGTTTCGGGACAGAATCAAAGCAAACACCCCTCCACTTT,CASSFGTESKQTPLHF
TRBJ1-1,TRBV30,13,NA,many,TGTGCCTGGAGTAGGTCGAGGGACGCTGAAGCTTTCTTT,CAWSRSRDAEAFF